This entry is about one T cell receptor (beta chain). Measured with immunoSEQ multiplex PCR; TCRdb has only the in-frame clones, and not every one. The sample contains 200,000 to 250,000 clones, roughly 85% of which appear only once. This sample is drawn from a study of blood T cell repertoires in COVID-19. The germline V and J ends were trimmed by 3 bases and 0 bases, with 12 bases remaining between them. Germline V gene sequence: CDR1 LNHDA, CDR2 SQIVND (reference sequence). This CDR3 region has 17 residues. The chain joins TRBV19 to TRBJ2-6, with D perhaps TRBD2 (6 bases). The sequence was collected from a woman in her seventies with COVID-19, enrolled during active disease. Sequencing used peripheral blood. CDR3 amino acids: CASSMARGSSGANVLTF. The CDR3 DNA follows: TGTGCCAGTAGTATGGCGCGGGGTTCCTCTGGGGCCAACGTCCTGACTTTC.